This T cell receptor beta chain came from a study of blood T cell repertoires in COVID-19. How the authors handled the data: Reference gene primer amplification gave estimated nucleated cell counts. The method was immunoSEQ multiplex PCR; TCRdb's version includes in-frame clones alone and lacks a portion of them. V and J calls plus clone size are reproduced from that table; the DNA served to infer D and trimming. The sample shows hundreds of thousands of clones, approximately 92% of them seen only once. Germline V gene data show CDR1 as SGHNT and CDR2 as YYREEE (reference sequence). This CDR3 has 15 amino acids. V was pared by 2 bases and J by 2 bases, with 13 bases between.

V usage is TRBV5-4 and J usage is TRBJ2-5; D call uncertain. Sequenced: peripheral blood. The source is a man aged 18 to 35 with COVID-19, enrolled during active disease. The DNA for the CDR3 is TGTGCCAGCAGCTTCGCCCAGCCGACACAAGAGACCCAGTACTTC. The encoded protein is CASSFAQPTQETQYF.